Following are 3 T cell receptor beta chains from one sample sequenced in a study of shared clonotypes between healthy human individuals. Here immunoSEQ multiplex PCR was the method, and the copy in TCRdb shows in-frame clones only, minus some. The repertoire has approximately 2.5 million clones, over 85% of them found once; the top ten carry 0.35% to 0.45%. Sample: naive CD4+ T cells from PBMCs. Described subset: CD45RA+ positively selected. These receptors were collected from a man in his late teens or twenties in good health. Some clones in this sample may be carry-over from other donors' samples.

V and J are TRBV18 and TRBJ2-1; 7 bases match TRBD1. This CDR3 comprises 12 residues. The junction had 1 base not matched to a gene; V was cut back by 4 bases and J by 7 bases. Germline CDR1 reads KGHSH; CDR2 reads LQKENI. CDR3 DNA: TGTGCCAGCTCACTGACAGGGAATGAGCAGTTCTTC. It encodes CASSLTGNEQFF.

This clone showed up just a few times. This rearrangement joins TRBV7-2 to TRBJ1-2; 7 nucleotides match TRBD1. V shed 4 bases and J 4 bases; nucleotides not matched to a gene: 9. Per germline, CDR1 SGHTA and CDR2 FQGNSA. CDR3 length: 15 residues. CDR3 amino acids: CASSSQGGTAYGYTF. The DNA for the CDR3 is TGTGCCAGCAGCTCACAAGGAGGGACAGCCTATGGCTACACCTTC.

The rearrangement joins TRBV27 to TRBJ2-7; 7 nucleotides match TRBD1. The CDR3 spans 17 residues. Losses at the gene ends were 3 bases for V and 2 bases for J; bases not matched to a gene: 13. In germline, CDR1 is MNHEY, CDR2 SMNVEV (reference sequence). The CDR3 region is CASSFRGLGQGAYEQYF. The CDR3 coding sequence is TGTGCCAGCAGTTTTAGGGGGTTAGGTCAGGGGGCCTACGAGCAGTACTTC.